The next 9 T cell receptor beta chains were all read from a single sample in a study of cytomegalovirus exposure and HLA in healthy donors. PCR used 60 Vbeta primers and 13 Jbeta primers. Assay used: immunoSEQ multiplex PCR; TCRdb lists only in-frame clones, some missing. The sample lists some 170,000 clones, 65% to 80% occurring once. The specimen was PBMCs. The source of these receptors is a woman aged 50 to 60 in good health and CMV-seropositive.

V is TRBV6-1 and J is TRBJ2-3; 11 nucleotides agree with TRBD2. The CDR3 spans 22 residues. J was trimmed by 2 bases and V by 2 bases; bases with no gene match: 21. CDR1 MNHNS and CDR2 SASEGT come from the germline V gene. The CDR3 nucleotides read TGTGCCAGCAGTGAAATCGCCCTACTAGCGGGGGCTAGCAGATTCCTCACAGATACGCAGTATTTT. It encodes CASSEIALLAGASRFLTDTQYF.

The gene calls are TRBV5-1 and TRBJ1-5, with D perhaps TRBD1 (5 bases). The CDR3 has 15 residues. Germline V CDR1 and CDR2: SGHRS, YFSETQ. Trimming shortened V by 0 bases and J by 5 bases, and 12 bases separated the two germline ends. The CDR3 loop reads CASSLGETQDQPQHF. The CDR3, as DNA: TGCGCCAGCAGCTTGGGAGAGACACAGGATCAGCCCCAGCATTTT.

The CDR3 loop is CASSLGNREGWQYF. CDR3 in DNA: TGTGCCAGCAGCTTGGGGAACCGAGAGGGTTGGCAGTACTTC. V usage is TRBV5-6 and J usage is TRBJ2-7, with D possibly TRBD2 on 5 matching bases. This CDR3 is 14 amino acids long. The V end lost 0 bases, the J end lost 9 bases, and 16 bases lay between the germline ends. CDR1 is SGHDT, CDR2 YYEEEE, per germline.

This clone was seen more than once but under ten times. V is TRBV29-1 and J is TRBJ2-3, with 8 nucleotides matching TRBD1. CDR3 length: 15 amino acids. The germline V gene has CDR1 SQVTM and CDR2 ANQGSEA. V was pared by 3 bases and J by 4 bases, with 9 bases of the junction left unmatched. CDR3 nucleotides: TGCAGCGTTGATAGCTACAGGGGGATGGCAGATACGCAGTATTTT. Amino acid sequence: CSVDSYRGMADTQYF.

V is TRBV19 and J is TRBJ2-7, with 8 bases that match TRBD1. Germline V gene lookup returns CDR1 LNHDA and CDR2 SQIVND (reference sequence). The CDR3 has 13 amino acids. V shed 10 bases, J shed 3 bases, and the junction held 8 bases outside the gene matches. In DNA, the CDR3 is TGTGCCACCAGTCGAGACAGGGGCTACGAGCAGTACTTC. Protein: CATSRDRGYEQYF.

The rearrangement joins TRBV6-1 to TRBJ1-2, with D unclear. Germline V gene sequence: CDR1 MNHNS, CDR2 SASEGT. V was shortened by 7 bases and J by 6 bases, with 21 bases between the two germline ends. The CDR3 contains 15 residues. CDR3 sequence: CASIPGGQVVDGYTF. CDR3 DNA sequence: TGTGCCAGCATCCCCGGCGGGCAGGTTGTCGATGGCTACACCTTC.

V and J are TRBV10-3 and TRBJ2-5, with 8 bases matching TRBD2. The CDR3 consists of 13 residues. V gave up 9 bases and J gave up 1 base; unmatched junction bases: 4. Germline V gives CDR1 ENHRY, CDR2 SYGVKD. CDR3 in amino acids: CAIREGGQETQYF. Here the CDR3 DNA reads TGTGCCATTCGGGAGGGGGGCCAAGAGACCCAGTACTTC.

The rearrangement joins TRBV19 to TRBJ2-1; perhaps TRBD2 as D (6 bases). The CDR3 contains 15 residues. Per germline, CDR1 LNHDA and CDR2 SQIVND (reference sequence). V was shortened by 3 bases and J by 7 bases, with 16 bases between the two germline ends. The CDR3 sequence: CASSISASVWNEQFF. The CDR3 DNA reads TGTGCCAGTAGTATCTCGGCTAGCGTTTGGAATGAGCAGTTCTTC.

In nucleotides, the CDR3 is TGTGCCAGCAGCACGAGCGGGACAGGCCCCATGGACTACGAGCAGTACTTC. It codes for CASSTSGTGPMDYEQYF. The gene calls are TRBV21-1 and TRBJ2-7; the table's TRBD1 call for D was not verified on the DNA. TRBV21-1 counts as a pseudogene. This CDR3 comprises 17 residues.